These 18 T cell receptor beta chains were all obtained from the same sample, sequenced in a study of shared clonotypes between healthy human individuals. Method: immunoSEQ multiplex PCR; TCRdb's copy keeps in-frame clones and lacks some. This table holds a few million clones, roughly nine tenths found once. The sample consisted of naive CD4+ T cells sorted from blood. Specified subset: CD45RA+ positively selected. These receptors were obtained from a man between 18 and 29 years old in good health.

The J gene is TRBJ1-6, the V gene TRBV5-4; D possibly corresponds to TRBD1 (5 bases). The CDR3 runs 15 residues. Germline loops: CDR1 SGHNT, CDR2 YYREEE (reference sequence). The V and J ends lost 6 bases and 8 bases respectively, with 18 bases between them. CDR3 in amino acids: CASTPGGGRDSPLHF. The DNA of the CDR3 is TGTGCCAGCACCCCCGGTGGGGGACGGGATTCACCCCTCCACTTT.

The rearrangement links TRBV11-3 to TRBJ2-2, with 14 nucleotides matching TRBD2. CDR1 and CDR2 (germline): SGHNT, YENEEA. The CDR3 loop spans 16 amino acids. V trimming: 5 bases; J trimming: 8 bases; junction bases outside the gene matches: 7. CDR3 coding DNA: TGTGCCAGCAGCCCCGGGACTAGCGGGGGTGCAGGGGAGCTGTTTTTT. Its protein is CASSPGTSGGAGELFF. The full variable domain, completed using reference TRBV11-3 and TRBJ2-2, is EAGVVQSPRYKIIEKKQPVAFWCNPISGHNTLYWYLQNLGQGPELLIRYENEEAVDDSQLPKDRFSAERLKGVDSTLKIQPAELGDSAVYLCASSPGTSGGAGELFFGEGSRLTVL.

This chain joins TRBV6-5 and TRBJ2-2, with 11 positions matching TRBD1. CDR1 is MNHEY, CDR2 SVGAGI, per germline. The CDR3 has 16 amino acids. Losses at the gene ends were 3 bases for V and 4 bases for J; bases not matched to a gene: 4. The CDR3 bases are TGTGCCAGCAGTTATGGGGGACAGGGGGTCACCGGGGAGCTGTTTTTT. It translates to CASSYGGQGVTGELFF.

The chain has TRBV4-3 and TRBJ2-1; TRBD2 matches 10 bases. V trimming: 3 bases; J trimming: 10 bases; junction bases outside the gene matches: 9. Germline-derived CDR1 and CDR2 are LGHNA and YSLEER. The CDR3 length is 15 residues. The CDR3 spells CASSQEGGSGREQFF. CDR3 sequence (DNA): TGCGCCAGCAGCCAGGAGGGGGGTAGCGGGAGGGAGCAGTTCTTC.

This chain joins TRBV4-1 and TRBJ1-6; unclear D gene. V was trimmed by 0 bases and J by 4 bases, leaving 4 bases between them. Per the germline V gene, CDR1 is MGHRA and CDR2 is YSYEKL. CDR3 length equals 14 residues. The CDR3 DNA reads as TGCGCCAGCAGCCAAGACGGTTATAATTCACCCCTCCACTTT. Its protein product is CASSQDGYNSPLHF.

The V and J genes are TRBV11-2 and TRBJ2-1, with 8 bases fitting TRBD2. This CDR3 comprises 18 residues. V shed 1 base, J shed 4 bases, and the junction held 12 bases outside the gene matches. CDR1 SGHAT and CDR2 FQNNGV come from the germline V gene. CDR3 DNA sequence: TGTGCCAGCAGCTTAGGCCGGGCTAGCGGGTTTAAATACAATGAGCAGTTCTTC. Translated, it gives CASSLGRASGFKYNEQFF.

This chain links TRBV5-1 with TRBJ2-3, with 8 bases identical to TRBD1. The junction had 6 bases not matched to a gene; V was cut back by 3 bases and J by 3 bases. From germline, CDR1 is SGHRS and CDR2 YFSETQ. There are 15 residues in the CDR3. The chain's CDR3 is CASSSKGQGTDTQYF. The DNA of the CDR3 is TGCGCCAGCAGCTCAAAAGGACAGGGAACAGATACGCAGTATTTT.

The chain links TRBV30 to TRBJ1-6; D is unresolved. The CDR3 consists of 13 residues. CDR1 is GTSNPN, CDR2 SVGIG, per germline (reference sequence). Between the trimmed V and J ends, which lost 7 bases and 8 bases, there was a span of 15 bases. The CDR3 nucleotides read TGTGCCTCTGACTGGACTGGGCATTCACCCCTCCACTTT. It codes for CASDWTGHSPLHF.

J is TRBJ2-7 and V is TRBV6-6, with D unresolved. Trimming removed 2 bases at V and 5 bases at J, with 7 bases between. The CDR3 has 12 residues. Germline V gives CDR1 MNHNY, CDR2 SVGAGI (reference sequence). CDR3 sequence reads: CASSYRSHEQYF. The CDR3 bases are TGTGCCAGCAGTTACCGGTCCCACGAGCAGTACTTC.

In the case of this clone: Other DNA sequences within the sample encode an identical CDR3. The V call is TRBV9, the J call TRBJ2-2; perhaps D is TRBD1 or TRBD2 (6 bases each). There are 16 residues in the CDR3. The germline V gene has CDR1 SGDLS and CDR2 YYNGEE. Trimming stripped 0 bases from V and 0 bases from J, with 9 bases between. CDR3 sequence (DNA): TGTGCCAGCAGCGTAGTCGGGGGCGCGAACACCGGGGAGCTGTTTTTT. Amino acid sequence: CASSVVGGANTGELFF.

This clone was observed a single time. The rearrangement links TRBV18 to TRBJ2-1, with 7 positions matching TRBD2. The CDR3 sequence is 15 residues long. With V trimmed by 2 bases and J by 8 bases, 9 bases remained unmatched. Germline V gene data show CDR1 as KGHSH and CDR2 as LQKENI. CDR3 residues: CASSPVSGLSHEQFF. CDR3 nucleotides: TGTGCCAGCTCACCAGTTAGCGGGTTGTCCCATGAGCAGTTCTTC.

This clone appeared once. CDR3 amino acids: CAWRKGRGPAGLSSYEQYF. In nucleotides, the CDR3 is TGTGCCTGGAGAAAGGGGAGGGGGCCTGCGGGCCTCAGCTCCTACGAGCAGTACTTC. The genes are TRBV30 and TRBJ2-7; the D call may be TRBD1 or TRBD2 (7 bases each). Germline lookup yields CDR1 GTSNPN and CDR2 SVGIG (reference sequence). V was cut by 3 bases and J by 0 bases, with 27 bases left in between. This CDR3 is built from 19 residues.

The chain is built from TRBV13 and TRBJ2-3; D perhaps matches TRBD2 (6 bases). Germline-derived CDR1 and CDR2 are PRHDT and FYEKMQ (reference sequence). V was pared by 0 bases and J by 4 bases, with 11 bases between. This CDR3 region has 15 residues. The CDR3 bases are TGTGCCAGCAGCTTAGGAGTTAGCGGCTCAGATACGCAGTATTTT. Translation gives CASSLGVSGSDTQYF.

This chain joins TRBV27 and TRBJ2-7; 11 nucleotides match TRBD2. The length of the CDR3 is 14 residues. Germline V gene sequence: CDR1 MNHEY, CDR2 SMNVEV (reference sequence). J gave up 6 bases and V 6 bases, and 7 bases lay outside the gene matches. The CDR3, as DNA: TGTGCCAGCAGCAGTAGCGGGAGGGCCTCCGAGCAGTACTTC. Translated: CASSSSGRASEQYF.

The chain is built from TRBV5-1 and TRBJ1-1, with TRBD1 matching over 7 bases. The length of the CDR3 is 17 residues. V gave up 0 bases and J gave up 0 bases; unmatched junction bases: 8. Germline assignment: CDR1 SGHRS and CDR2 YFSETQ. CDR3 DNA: TGCGCCAGCAGCTTGGGCCTTGGGACAGACCTGAACACTGAAGCTTTCTTT. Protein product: CASSLGLGTDLNTEAFF.

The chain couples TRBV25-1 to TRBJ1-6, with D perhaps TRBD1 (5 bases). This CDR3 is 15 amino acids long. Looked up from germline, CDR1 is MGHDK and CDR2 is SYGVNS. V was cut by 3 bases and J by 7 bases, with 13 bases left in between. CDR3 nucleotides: TGTGCCAGCAGTGACAATGAGAGGGGAAATTCACCCCTCCACTTT. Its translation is CASSDNERGNSPLHF.

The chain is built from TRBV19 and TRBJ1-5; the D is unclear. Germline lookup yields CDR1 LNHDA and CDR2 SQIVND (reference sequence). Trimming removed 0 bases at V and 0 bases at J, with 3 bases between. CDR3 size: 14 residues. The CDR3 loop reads CASSIDTSNQPQHF. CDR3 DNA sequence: TGTGCCAGTAGTATAGACACTAGCAATCAGCCCCAGCATTTT.

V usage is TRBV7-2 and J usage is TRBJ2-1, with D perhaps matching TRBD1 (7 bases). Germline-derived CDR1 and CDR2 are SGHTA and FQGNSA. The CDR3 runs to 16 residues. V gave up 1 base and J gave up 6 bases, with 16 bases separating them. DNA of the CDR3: TGTGCCAGCAGCTTAGTTGGCGGGACAGCAACCAATGAGCAGTTCTTC. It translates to CASSLVGGTATNEQFF.